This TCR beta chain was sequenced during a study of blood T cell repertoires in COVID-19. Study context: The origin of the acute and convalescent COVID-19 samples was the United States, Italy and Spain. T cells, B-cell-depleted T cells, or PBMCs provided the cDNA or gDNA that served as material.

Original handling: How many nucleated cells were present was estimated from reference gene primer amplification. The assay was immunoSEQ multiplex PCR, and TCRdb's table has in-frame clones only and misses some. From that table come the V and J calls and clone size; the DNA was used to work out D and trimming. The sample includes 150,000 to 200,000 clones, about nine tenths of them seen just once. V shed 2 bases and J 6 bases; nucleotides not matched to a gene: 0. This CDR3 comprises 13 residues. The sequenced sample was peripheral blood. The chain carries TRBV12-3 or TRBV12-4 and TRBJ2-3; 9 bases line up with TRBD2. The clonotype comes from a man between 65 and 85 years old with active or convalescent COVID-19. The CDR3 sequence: CASSLLAGDTQYF. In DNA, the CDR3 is TGTGCCAGCAGTTTACTAGCGGGGGATACGCAGTATTTT.